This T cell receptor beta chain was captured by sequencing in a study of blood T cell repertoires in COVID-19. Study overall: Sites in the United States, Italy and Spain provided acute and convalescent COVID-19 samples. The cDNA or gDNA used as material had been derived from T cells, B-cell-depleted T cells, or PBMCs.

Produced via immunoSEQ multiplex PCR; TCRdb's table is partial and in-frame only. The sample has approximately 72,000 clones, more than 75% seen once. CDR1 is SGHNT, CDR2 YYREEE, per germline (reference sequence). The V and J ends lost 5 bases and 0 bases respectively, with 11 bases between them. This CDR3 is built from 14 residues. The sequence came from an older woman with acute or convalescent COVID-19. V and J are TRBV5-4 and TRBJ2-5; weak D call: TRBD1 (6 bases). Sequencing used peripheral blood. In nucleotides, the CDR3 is TGTGCCAGCAGTGTGGACAGCTACCAAGAGACCCAGTACTTC. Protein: CASSVDSYQETQYF. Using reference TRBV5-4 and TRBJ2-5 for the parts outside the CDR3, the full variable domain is ETGVTQSPTHLIKTRGQQVTLRCSSQSGHNTVSWYQQALGQGPQFIFQYYREEENGRGNFPPRFSGLQFPNYSSELNVNALELDDSALYLCASSVDSYQETQYFGPGTRLLVL.